A selection of T cell receptor beta chains follows, all from one sample in a study of CD8 T cells in ankylosing spondylitis. MiXCR was run by TCRdb on the 5' RACE reads, yielding one entry per CDR3 protein. The sample holds 300,000 to 350,000 distinct CDR3 sequences, approximately 14% seen once. Material: blood, either unsorted or a sorted T cell fraction (not recorded which). These receptors were collected from a male donor with ankylosing spondylitis or in good health (not recorded which). The CDR3 runs from the conserved cysteine through the conserved F or W. A D gene is named only where the DNA matches it firmly. Clone size is stated in some rows and not others, as once, few, many or a class when expanded.

d_gene	v_gene	abundance	j_gene	CDR3nt	CDR3aa
-	TRBV12-3/TRBV12-4	-	TRBJ2-1	TGTGCCAGCAGTCCGGACAGCCAATACAATGAGCAGTTCTTC	CASSPDSQYNEQFF
TRBD2	TRBV4-1	few	TRBJ2-2	TGCGCCAGCAGCCACCTAGCGGGGTGGAACACCGGGGAGCTGTTTTTT	CASSHLAGWNTGELFF
-	TRBV5-6	many	TRBJ2-7	TGTGCCAGCAGCCTCCTCTCCTACGAGCAGTACTTC	CASSLLSYEQYF
TRBD1	TRBV6-5	few	TRBJ2-7	TGTGCCAGCAGCAGGGGGCCCGAGCAGTACTTC	CASSRGPEQYF
-	TRBV29-1	-	TRBJ2-3	TGCAGCGTTAACAGGGAAGATACGCAGTATTTT	CSVNREDTQYF
-	TRBV4-2	few	TRBJ2-1	TGTGCCAGCAGCCAAGACCTTAGCGGCTCCTACAATGAGCAGTTCTTC	CASSQDLSGSYNEQFF
-	TRBV11-1	-	TRBJ2-4	TGTGCCAGCAGCTTAGTAGTTGGAGAAGAAAACATTCAGTACTTC	CASSLVVGEENIQYF
-	TRBV7-9	-	TRBJ2-7	TGTGCCAGCAGCTTAGAAGCGCCCTTAAGCGAGCAGTACTTC	CASSLEAPLSEQYF
TRBD2	TRBV5-1	-	TRBJ2-1	TGCGCCAGCAGCTTGGTCCCTAGCGGGGGGCCGGCCTACAATGAGCAGTTCTTC	CASSLVPSGGPAYNEQFF
-	TRBV29-1	many	TRBJ2-1	TGCAGCGCAGGATCACGGGTCTCGTATGAGCAGTTCTTC	CSAGSRVSYEQFF
-	TRBV3-1	many	TRBJ2-7	TGTGCCAGCAGCCAAGAAGGTAGGGAGCAGTACTTC	CASSQEGREQYF
TRBD1	TRBV29-1	few	TRBJ2-7	TGCAGCGTGGAGGGACAGGGGGCTTACGAGCAGTACTTC	CSVEGQGAYEQYF
TRBD1	TRBV4-2	-	TRBJ2-3	TGTGCCAGCAGCCAAGCCTCGGGACAGTTCGGCACAGATACGCAGTATTTT	CASSQASGQFGTDTQYF
-	TRBV5-1	-	TRBJ2-1	TGCGCCAGCAGCTTAGGAGACACCTCCCACGGGGGTGAGCAGTTCTTC	CASSLGDTSHGGEQFF
TRBD1	TRBV10-3	many	TRBJ1-1	TGTGCCATCAGAGAAAATACCGGGACAGGGGACACTGAAGCTTTCTTT	CAIRENTGTGDTEAFF
-	TRBV5-1	many	TRBJ2-2	TGCGCCAGCAGCTTGTATGGCCGGTCGAACACCGGGGAGCTGTTTTTT	CASSLYGRSNTGELFF
TRBD2	TRBV7-2	-	TRBJ2-3	TGTGCCAGCAGCTTAAACCCTAGCGGGGGGAGCACAGATACGCAGTATTTT	CASSLNPSGGSTDTQYF
-	TRBV18	-	TRBJ2-1	TGTGCCAGCTCACCACAGGGACTCGGTGAGCAGTTCTTC	CASSPQGLGEQFF
-	TRBV11-2	few	TRBJ2-7	TGTGCCAGCAGCTTAGTAGCAGGGAGCTCCTACGAGCAGTACTTC	CASSLVAGSSYEQYF